Following are 6 T cell receptor beta chains from one sample sequenced in a study of OX40 agonist ivuxolimab in advanced cancers. The assay was immunoSEQ multiplex PCR, and TCRdb's table has in-frame clones only and misses some. The sample lists over 60,000 clones; around 89% were seen once. Sequences were derived from CD4+ or CD8+ T cells sorted from blood, sampled in a trial of the OX40 agonist ivuxolimab. Receptors were obtained from an adult with an advanced solid tumor such as melanoma, head and neck, liver or kidney cancer.

The chain employs TRBV11-3 and TRBJ2-7; D uncertain. Germline-derived CDR1 and CDR2 are SGHNT and YENEEA. This CDR3 region has 14 residues. V was clipped by 7 bases and J by 7 bases, with 20 bases between them. CDR3 in amino acids: CASTPSRVWDEQYF. Here the CDR3 DNA reads TGTGCCAGCACCCCCTCTAGAGTTTGGGATGAGCAGTACTTC.

The rearrangement links TRBV2 to TRBJ1-2, with D possibly matching TRBD1 (5 bases). Germline CDR1 and CDR2: SNHLY and FYNNEI. V lost 5 bases and J 4 bases, leaving 14 bases between the germline ends. CDR3 length equals 14 residues. The CDR3 reads CASSPGTGTYGYTF. The CDR3 DNA sequence: TGTGCCAGCAGTCCGGGGACGGGGACCTATGGCTACACCTTC. The full variable domain, with the rest looked up from reference TRBV2 and TRBJ1-2, is EPEVTQTPSHQVTQMGQEVILRCVPISNHLYFYWYRQILGQKVEFLVSFYNNEISEKSEIFDDQFSVERPDGSNFTLKIRSTKLEDSAMYFCASSPGTGTYGYTFGSGTRLTVV.

The chain carries TRBV27 and TRBJ2-7; 12 bases line up with TRBD2. Per germline, CDR1 MNHEY and CDR2 SMNVEV (reference sequence). The CDR3 length is 15 residues. V shed 2 bases and J 4 bases; nucleotides not matched to a gene: 3. The CDR3 reads CASSLGTSGLYEQYF. The CDR3 DNA reads TGTGCCAGCAGTTTAGGGACTAGCGGGCTTTACGAGCAGTACTTC.

The rearrangement uses TRBV19 and TRBJ1-2, with D unclear. With 3 bases removed from V and 4 bases from J, the gap between germline ends came to 9 bases. Germline V gene lookup returns CDR1 LNHDA and CDR2 SQIVND (reference sequence). The CDR3 has 13 amino acids. The CDR3: CASSIDRSYGYTF. The CDR3 DNA is TGTGCCAGTAGTATTGACCGCAGCTATGGCTACACCTTC. Together with reference TRBV19 and TRBJ1-2, the CDR3 gives the full variable domain: DGGITQSPKYLFRKEGQNVTLSCEQNLNHDAMYWYRQDPGQGLRLIYYSQIVNDFQKGDIAEGYSVSREKKESFPLTVTSAQKNPTAFYLCASSIDRSYGYTFGSGTRLTVV.

This clone occurred once. The rearrangement links TRBV4-1 to TRBJ1-2; 10 bases match TRBD1. V was clipped by 4 bases and J by 8 bases; unmatched bases: 13. Germline loops: CDR1 MGHRA, CDR2 YSYEKL. The length of the CDR3 is 16 residues. The CDR3 protein is CASSPPDRGLSGGYTF. In nucleotides, the CDR3 is TGCGCCAGCAGCCCTCCAGACAGGGGGCTGAGTGGGGGCTACACCTTC.

The sample holds one count of this clone. The genes are TRBV30 and TRBJ1-2; 7 bases map to TRBD1. The CDR3 is 13 residues long. Germline-derived CDR1 and CDR2 are GTSNPN and SVGIG (reference sequence). The junction had 4 bases not matched to a gene; V was cut back by 4 bases and J by 2 bases. CDR3 in amino acids: CAWIRTGNYGYTF. The DNA of the CDR3 is TGTGCCTGGATTAGGACAGGAAACTATGGCTACACCTTC.